The T cell receptor beta chain described here comes from a study of cytomegalovirus exposure and HLA in healthy donors (dated by TCRdb to 2016 to 2017). With respect to the entire study: A later analysis indicated that the 120 or so validation repertoires were generated on the platform also employed for the 666 repertoires of the first cohort. The study aimed to test whether signatures of past pathogen exposure could be identified by cataloging public T cell receptors. Besides the first cohort of roughly 640 subjects, a separate validation cohort made up of 95 to 150 different subjects was used. The study combined high-throughput TCR immunosequencing, statistical association of individual TCRs with disease status, and machine learning to predict cytomegalovirus infection status. What the research found in general, with its limitations: Cytomegalovirus status was reported to be diagnosed by the classifier with high specificity and sensitivity in both the original and validation cohorts. The authors suggested that the approach could potentially be generalized to other disease states and immunological phenotypes. Of the cluster scores, about 94% were above 0 in a later analysis, which found that TCRs clustered in the first cohort also tended to co-occur in the 95 to 150 validation repertoires. Three of the identified cytomegalovirus-associated TCR beta chains were confirmed in vitro to be specific for cytomegalovirus antigens. Most TCR sequences were observed very rarely across donors, whereas some public TCRs were present in many individuals. In the study, 150 to 200 TCR beta chains were listed as associated with cytomegalovirus. A later analysis had no HLA typing for the validation cohort, so co-occurrence there was scored across all 130 or so repertoires.

V lost 4 bases and J lost 1 base, and the count of bases not matched to a germline gene is 14. CDR1 and CDR2 were assigned from the germline V gene as MGHRA and YSYEKL. The CDR3 sequence holds 19 residues, the cysteine and phenylalanine included. The entry retains the CDR3 DNA only, 57 bases that are in frame from base 1. A word on this clone: This clone's antigen is unknown. Base quality data are lacking; no much larger clone is found one base away.

Receptors were amplified or captured by the immunoSEQ multiplex PCR assay. Per the source publication's procedure: A statistical classification framework was built for diagnosing cytomegalovirus status from the catalog of TCR beta chain sequences. In its TCRdb copy, this immuneACCESS table keeps in-frame sequences only and misses some clones. Where compared with another copy, unresolved V genes explain less than half of these, and the others have no known cause. Clone size and the V and J calls come from that table; the DNA yielded D and trimming. For this sample there are some 170,000 clones; around four fifths appear just once. The ten top clones hold 2% to 2.5% of the sample. Separate from the roughly 700-subject first cohort, the validation cohort of 90 to 150 subjects was the group to which the donors belonged.

The chain couples TRBV4-1 to TRBJ1-5; 9 nucleotides in the junction match TRBD1. Input material: PBMCs. This receptor was obtained from a man aged 25 to 45 in good health and CMV-seropositive. The nucleotides are TGCGCCAGCAGCCCTCACAGGGGGCCTTCTGCTGGGAGCAATCAGCCCCAGCATTTT. This sequence encodes CASSPHRGPSAGSNQPQHF.